The rows below give T cell receptor beta chains drawn from one sample of a study of CD8 T cells in Susac syndrome. TCRdb called the immunoSEQ multiplex PCR reads again in MiXCR, with one record for every CDR3 protein. The data show under 200,000 distinct CDR3 sequences, roughly 96% seen once. The sample taken for sequencing was CD8+ T cells from PBMCs. Receptor source: a human donor with multiple sclerosis. The CDR3 runs from the conserved cysteine through the conserved F or W. The D gene is left open where the match is weak. A row's size may be missing; if present it is once, few, many or a size class.

D gene	V gene	clone size	J gene	CDR3 DNA	CDR3 protein
TRBD1	TRBV20-1	-	TRBJ1-5	TGCAGTGCTAGAGGAACAGGGGCTAATCAGCCCCAGCATTTT	CSARGTGANQPQHF
-	TRBV25-1	once	TRBJ2-3	TGTGCCAGCAGTGAACTATTAGCGGATACGCAGTATTTT	CASSELLADTQYF
-	TRBV28	-	TRBJ2-7	TGTGCCAGCAGCAACACAGGGGCGGGATACGAGCAGTACTTC	CASSNTGAGYEQYF
TRBD2	TRBV29-1	-	TRBJ2-1	TGCAGCGTGTTCCCCAGCGGGATCTCCTACAATGAGCAGTTCTTC	CSVFPSGISYNEQFF
-	TRBV12-3/TRBV12-4	-	TRBJ2-3	TGTGCCAGCAGACCTCTGGGAGATACGCAGTATTTT	CASRPLGDTQYF
-	TRBV7-3	-	TRBJ1-3	TGTGCCAGCAGCCGGGAATCTGGAAACACCATATATTTT	CASSRESGNTIYF
TRBD1	TRBV29-1	-	TRBJ1-1	TGCAGCGCCGGGCCGGGACAGGAAGCTTTCTTT	CSAGPGQEAFF
-	TRBV2	-	TRBJ2-1	TGTGCCAGCAGTGAGAACCCCCCCGATCGCAATGAGCAGTTCTTC	CASSENPPDRNEQFF
-	TRBV14	-	TRBJ2-2	TGTGCCAGCAGCCCACTTGGCATCGGGGAGCTGTTTTTT	CASSPLGIGELFF
-	TRBV10-2	-	TRBJ1-5	TGCGCCAGCAGTGAGCTTGGGGCAGAGGTTCAGCCCCAGCATTTT	CASSELGAEVQPQHF
-	TRBV28	-	TRBJ2-7	TGTGCCAGCAGTTACGACTTCGGCGGGATCGTCGAGTACGAGCAGTACTTC	CASSYDFGGIVEYEQYF
TRBD1	TRBV5-1	-	TRBJ1-2	TGCGCAGTGCAGGGGGCCGGTGGCTACACCTTC	CAVQGAGGYTF
-	TRBV7-9	-	TRBJ2-7	TGTGCCAGCAGCCCCCCTGGGTCAGGCGAGCAGTACTTC	CASSPPGSGEQYF
-	TRBV30	once	TRBJ2-7	TGTGCCTGGAGTGGGGGAAGGTTGTACGAGCAGTACTTC	CAWSGGRLYEQYF
-	TRBV7-9	-	TRBJ1-2	TGTGCCAGCAGCCCTACCGCCACAGGGATAGGCTATGGCTACACCTTC	CASSPTATGIGYGYTF